The 28 T cell receptor beta chains below all came from one sample that was sequenced in a study of T-cell reconstitution after alpha-beta-depleted transplantation in children. Construction of the TCRbeta library involved unique molecular identifiers. MiXCR, applied by TCRdb to the PCR reads, yields one record per CDR3 protein. The data hold 97,000 or so distinct CDR3 sequences, with 6% observed a single time. The specimen comprised PBMCs, mostly from graft donor cells, sampled 60 days after TCRalphabeta/CD19-depleted stem cell transplant. The source is a female patient between 2 and 15 years old who had a stem cell transplant for Fanconi anemia, so the T cells may come from the graft donor.

In its sample, this clonotype was seen a few times. The chain employs TRBV20-1 and TRBJ2-5; TRBD2 matches 10 bases. The CDR3 consists of 14 residues. The junction had 5 bases not matched to a gene; V was cut back by 2 bases and J by 5 bases. Germline CDR1 is DFQATT and CDR2 is SNEGSKA (reference sequence). CDR3 region: CSARKAGGLETQYF. CDR3 in DNA: TGCAGTGCTAGAAAAGCGGGGGGGCTTGAGACCCAGTACTTC.

The chain employs TRBV30 and TRBJ2-2, with D uncertain. CDR3 size: 13 residues. V lost 0 bases and J lost 1, with 3 bases in between. Germline V gene sequence: CDR1 GTSNPN, CDR2 SVGIG (reference sequence). This CDR3 reads CAWSVLNTGELFF. For the CDR3, the DNA is TGTGCCTGGAGTGTATTGAACACCGGGGAGCTGTTTTTT.

Written as DNA, the CDR3 is TGTGCCAGTAGTATGACCAGGACGACCGGGGACATTCAGTACTTC. This encodes CASSMTRTTGDIQYF. This chain uses TRBV19 with TRBJ2-4, with a tentative D call TRBD2 (5 bases). V was pared by 3 bases and J by 8 bases, with 17 bases between. This CDR3 contains 15 residues. Germline CDR1 and CDR2: LNHDA and SQIVND (reference sequence). Full variable domain (rest looked up from reference TRBV19 and TRBJ2-4): DGGITQSPKYLFRKEGQNVTLSCEQNLNHDAMYWYRQDPGQGLRLIYYSQIVNDFQKGDIAEGYSVSREKKESFPLTVTSAQKNPTAFYLCASSMTRTTGDIQYFGAGTRLSVL.

This clonotype was seen many times. The chain's CDR3 is CASSPWPTQYF. The CDR3 DNA follows: TGTGCCAGCAGCCCTTGGCCTACGCAGTATTTT. The rearrangement links TRBV6-4 to TRBJ2-3; D is undetermined. Trimming removed 6 bases at V and 8 bases at J, with 9 bases between. Germline-derived CDR1 and CDR2 are MRHNA and SNTAGT. The CDR3 is 11 residues long.

This clonotype has a count of ten or more. The CDR3 nucleotides are TGCGCCAGCAGCTTAGCGGGAGGGGTTGAGCAGTTCTTC. Amino acid sequence: CASSLAGGVEQFF. V is TRBV5-1 and J is TRBJ2-1; 10 positions match TRBD2. Germline CDR1 reads SGHRS; CDR2 reads YFSETQ. This CDR3 contains 13 residues. The J segment lost 9 bases and the V segment lost 2 bases, leaving 2 bases of the junction unmatched.

The V gene is TRBV5-1, the J gene TRBJ1-2, with 7 bases lining up with TRBD1. The length of the CDR3 is 16 residues. V was pared by 4 bases and J by 2 bases, with 11 bases of the junction left unmatched. CDR1 and CDR2 from the germline V gene are SGHRS and YFSETQ. The DNA for the CDR3 is TGCGCCAGCAGCCTGATACAGGGGCGAGGGAACTATGGCTACACCTTC. This translates into CASSLIQGRGNYGYTF.

This clonotype was found a few times. This chain links TRBV7-8 with TRBJ2-5, with D possibly TRBD1 on 7 matching bases. V was pared by 8 bases and J by 4 bases, with 17 bases between. The CDR3 extends over 14 amino acids. CDR1 is SGHVS, CDR2 FQNEAQ, per germline. CDR3 DNA sequence: TGTGCCAGCGGCGGGAAGACAGGGCTAGAGACCCAGTACTTC. It codes for CASGGKTGLETQYF. Full variable domain (outside the CDR3, taken from reference TRBV7-8 and TRBJ2-5): GAGVSQSPRYKVAKRGQDVALRCDPISGHVSLFWYQQALGQGPEFLTYFQNEAQLDKSGLPSDRFFAERPEGSVSTLKIQRTQQEDSAVYLCASGGKTGLETQYFGPGTRLLVL.

This clonotype was detected a few times. The gene calls are TRBV9 and TRBJ2-6; D possibly corresponds to TRBD2 (5 bases). Trimming stripped 0 bases from V and 2 bases from J, with 15 bases between. From germline, CDR1 is SGDLS and CDR2 YYNGEE. CDR3 size: 18 residues. CDR3 protein: CASSVAPSSATGANVLTF. The CDR3, as DNA: TGTGCCAGCAGCGTAGCCCCTAGCTCGGCCACTGGGGCCAACGTCCTGACTTTC.

This clonotype was counted at least ten times. The CDR3 nucleotides are TGCAGCGTTGGGGGGGAATTCGGCAATCAGCCCCAGCATTTT. Translating gives CSVGGEFGNQPQHF. The chain has TRBV29-1 and TRBJ1-5; tentatively, D is TRBD1 (5 bases). The V and J ends lost 4 bases and 2 bases respectively, with 12 bases between them. The CDR3 runs 14 residues. Germline V lookup: CDR1 SQVTM, CDR2 ANQGSEA. Complete variable domain (other parts from reference TRBV29-1 and TRBJ1-5): SAVISQKPSRDICQRGTSLTIQCQVDSQVTMMFWYRQQPGQSLTLIATANQGSEATYESGFVIDKFPISRPNLTFSTLTVSNMSPEDSSIYLCSVGGEFGNQPQHFGDGTRLSIL.

At least ten counts were recorded for this clonotype. V and J are TRBV20-1 and TRBJ2-7; 7 bases are shared with TRBD1. The CDR3 runs 13 residues. V gave up 5 bases and J gave up 3 bases; unmatched junction bases: 7. Germline assignment: CDR1 DFQATT and CDR2 SNEGSKA (reference sequence). This CDR3 reads CSASTGTVYEQYF. The CDR3 nucleotides read TGCAGTGCTTCGACAGGGACGGTCTACGAGCAGTACTTC.

This clonotype was observed many times. The chain carries TRBV30 and TRBJ1-1, with D maybe TRBD1 (6 bases). Germline-derived CDR1 and CDR2 are GTSNPN and SVGIG (reference sequence). This CDR3 comprises 17 residues. Trimming stripped 2 bases from V and 0 bases from J, with 19 bases between. DNA for the CDR3: TGTGCCTGGAGTCCGGGGGGCATCCTTCCCATGAACACTGAAGCTTTCTTT. Protein sequence: CAWSPGGILPMNTEAFF.

The rearrangement joins TRBV18 to TRBJ1-1; possibly TRBD1 for D (5 bases). V gave up 6 bases and J gave up 1 base, with 12 bases separating them. This CDR3 has 14 residues. Germline lookup yields CDR1 KGHSH and CDR2 LQKENI. CDR3 DNA sequence: TGTGCCAGCTCGGCCCAGAGGGGGAACACTGAAGCTTTCTTT. Protein sequence: CASSAQRGNTEAFF.

In its sample, this clonotype was seen many times. The J gene is TRBJ2-2, the V gene TRBV10-3, with TRBD2 identical over 12 bases. The CDR3 has 17 amino acids. The germline V gene encodes CDR1 ENHRY and CDR2 SYGVKD. Trimming removed 2 bases from V and 7 bases from J; junction bases left unmatched: 8. The chain's CDR3 is CAISERLAGARNGELFF. The CDR3 DNA reads as TGTGCCATCAGTGAGCGACTAGCGGGAGCGCGGAACGGGGAGCTGTTTTTT.

This clonotype was detected ten times or more. The chain recombines TRBV18 with TRBJ2-2, with 11 bases matching TRBD2. J gave up 0 bases and V 3 bases, and 6 bases lay outside the gene matches. The CDR3 is 18 amino acids. The germline V gene encodes CDR1 KGHSH and CDR2 LQKENI. The CDR3, as DNA: TGTGCCAGCTCACCTGGGACTAGCGGATATACGAACACCGGGGAGCTGTTTTTT. Translated: CASSPGTSGYTNTGELFF.

This clonotype was counted a few times. V gene TRBV11-1 combines with J gene TRBJ2-7, with 8 bases identical to TRBD1. The CDR3 runs to 14 residues. Germline CDR1 reads SGHAT; CDR2 reads FQDESV (reference sequence). J lost 7 bases, V lost 3 bases, and 8 bases had no gene match. The CDR3 bases are TGTGCCAGCAGCTTGGGACAGGTCCAGTTTGAGCAGTACTTC. Translating gives CASSLGQVQFEQYF.

The chain has TRBV20-1 and TRBJ1-2; D gene ambiguous. The CDR3 loop spans 13 amino acids. V was clipped by 0 bases and J by 0 bases, with 5 bases between them. The germline V gene encodes CDR1 DFQATT and CDR2 SNEGSKA (reference sequence). The CDR3 bases are TGCAGTGCTAGAGAGCCTTCTAACTATGGCTACACCTTC. Translated, it gives CSAREPSNYGYTF.

This clonotype came up a few times. The genes are TRBV28 and TRBJ2-3; 11 nucleotides match TRBD2. Germline V lookup: CDR1 MDHEN, CDR2 SYDVKM. With V trimmed by 4 bases and J by 1 base, 7 bases remained unmatched. There are 17 residues in the CDR3. CDR3: CASSSVAGGPGTDTQYF. CDR3 DNA: TGTGCCAGCAGTTCTGTAGCGGGAGGGCCGGGCACAGATACGCAGTATTTT.

This clonotype was counted many times. This sequence joins TRBV4-1 and TRBJ2-4, with no clear D. The germline V gene has CDR1 MGHRA and CDR2 YSYEKL. This CDR3 is built from 11 residues. Deletions cut 4 bases from V and 5 bases from J, with 3 bases between. This chain's CDR3 is CASSRQNIQYF. The CDR3, as DNA: TGCGCCAGCAGCCGCCAAAACATTCAGTACTTC.

The gene calls are TRBV7-9 and TRBJ2-1; D perhaps matches TRBD2 (5 bases). Germline V gene lookup returns CDR1 SEHNR and CDR2 FQNEAQ (reference sequence). The V gene lost 8 bases and the J gene lost 10 bases, with 15 bases spanning the gap. CDR3 length equals 12 residues. Here the CDR3 DNA reads TGTGCCAGCTCCTTGGGAGTTCGGGAGCAGTTCTTC. Translating it yields CASSLGVREQFF.

This clonotype was seen ten or more times. This chain joins TRBV11-3 and TRBJ2-7; D unresolved. Germline-derived CDR1 and CDR2 are SGHNT and YENEEA. This CDR3 spans 14 amino acids. V dropped 2 bases and J dropped 4 bases, with 12 bases sitting between them. The DNA for the CDR3 is TGTGCCAGCAGCTTACGAACAGACTCGTACGAGCAGTACTTC. Translating gives CASSLRTDSYEQYF.

The chain uses TRBV28 and TRBJ2-7; TRBD1 aligns across 12 bases. The CDR3 has 14 amino acids. Germline V gene data show CDR1 as MDHEN and CDR2 as SYDVKM. V was pared by 8 bases and J by 1 base, with 3 bases of the junction left unmatched. The CDR3 DNA sequence: TGTGCCAGCCAGGGACAGGGGGCGTCCTACGAGCAGTACTTC. Amino acid sequence: CASQGQGASYEQYF.

This clonotype was counted only a few times. The J gene is TRBJ2-1, the V gene TRBV18; 15 positions match TRBD2. The CDR3 sequence is 16 residues long. V lost 5 bases, J lost 3 bases, and 2 bases stayed unmatched. CDR1 is KGHSH, CDR2 LQKENI, per germline. CDR3 DNA sequence: TGTGCCAGCTCAGGACTAGCGGGGGGGGTCTACAATGAGCAGTTCTTC. Its translation is CASSGLAGGVYNEQFF.

The chain couples TRBV6-1 to TRBJ2-3, with 10 nucleotides matching TRBD2. CDR1 and CDR2 (germline): MNHNS, SASEGT. V trimming: 6 bases; J trimming: 2 bases; junction bases outside the gene matches: 8. CDR3 length equals 16 residues. In DNA, the CDR3 is TGTGCCAGCAGCGTCCAGCGGGGGGGCCCCACAGATACGCAGTATTTT. Translating gives CASSVQRGGPTDTQYF.

This clonotype has a count of ten or more. The chain carries TRBV29-1 and TRBJ2-1; no clear D. CDR1 and CDR2 (germline): SQVTM, ANQGSEA. Trimming took 3 bases from V and 4 from J, leaving 10 bases between them. The CDR3 sequence is 13 residues long. The CDR3 nucleotides read TGCAGCGTTGACGCGGCTCTGTACAATGAGCAGTTCTTC. It codes for CSVDAALYNEQFF.

At least ten counts were recorded for this clonotype. V gene TRBV25-1 combines with J gene TRBJ2-1, with D unresolved. Germline V gives CDR1 MGHDK, CDR2 SYGVNS. Deletions cut 1 base from V and 8 bases from J, with 18 bases between. This CDR3 comprises 16 residues. The CDR3 bases are TGTGCCAGCAGTGAATTGAGACTCCCCACGGTGGATGAGCAGTTCTTC. Amino acids: CASSELRLPTVDEQFF.

The table lists this clonotype with many counts. The rearrangement links TRBV27 to TRBJ2-1; the D call may be TRBD1 or TRBD2 (6 bases each). The CDR3 runs 15 residues. V lost 10 bases and J 0 bases, leaving 16 bases between the germline ends. Germline V gene lookup returns CDR1 MNHEY and CDR2 SMNVEV (reference sequence). This chain's CDR3 is CATRIGGSSYNEQFF. Written as DNA, the CDR3 is TGTGCCACCAGAATCGGGGGCTCCTCCTACAATGAGCAGTTCTTC.

This clonotype has a count of ten or more. This chain uses TRBV20-1 with TRBJ2-7, with 8 bases identical to TRBD2. The V and J ends lost 1 base and 5 bases, in that order; junction bases with no gene match: 13. There are 16 residues in the CDR3. Germline V gene data show CDR1 as DFQATT and CDR2 as SNEGSKA (reference sequence). The CDR3 loop is CSARAALAGFLNEQYF. CDR3 sequence (DNA): TGCAGTGCTAGAGCGGCCTTAGCGGGGTTTTTGAACGAGCAGTACTTC.

The CDR3, as DNA: TGTGCCAGCAGCGCTCTTACTGGGGCCAACGTCCTGACTTTC. Residues: CASSALTGANVLTF. This sequence joins TRBV7-6 and TRBJ2-6; D remains unclear. The CDR3 consists of 14 residues. V lost 5 bases and J 2 bases, leaving 7 bases between the germline ends. Germline V gives CDR1 SGHVS, CDR2 FNYEAQ.